The present TCR beta chain was sequenced within a study of blood T cells in healthy people across ages. Study-wide findings and caveats: Naive CD4+ cell counts and diversity both ran higher in long-lived than in aged donors. In older individuals, TCR beta diversity per million T cells was lower, falling roughly linearly with age. Naive T cell percentage and TCR beta diversity correlated strongly.

This CDR3 is built from 14 residues. Trimming removed 4 bases from V and 9 bases from J; junction bases left unmatched: 12. Germline V gives CDR1 SGHRS, CDR2 YFSETQ. With a J-beta primer mix and a sample-barcoded 5' primer, a second PCR ran roughly 7 to 11 cycles. The template-switch adaptor, which had 12 random nucleotides, put a tag on each cDNA molecule. TCRdb used MiXCR to reprocess the 5' RACE reads, holding one entry per CDR3 protein. Altogether roughly 800,000 distinct CDR3 sequences are present, roughly 50% being singletons, with the ten largest covering approximately 23%. A note on this clonotype: The antigen is unknown.

The chain couples TRBV5-1 to TRBJ2-7; 8 bases are a match to TRBD1. The sample comprised blood. The receptor's source is a man under 40 in good health. The CDR3, as DNA: TGCGCCAGCAGCCCCACGGACAGGGTGGAAGGGCAGTACTTC. It translates to CASSPTDRVEGQYF. Full variable domain (rest looked up from reference TRBV5-1 and TRBJ2-7): KAGVTQTPRYLIKTRGQQVTLSCSPISGHRSVSWYQQTPGQGLQFLFEYFSETQRNKGNFPGRFSGRQFSNSRSEMNVSTLELGDSALYLCASSPTDRVEGQYFGPGTRLTVT.